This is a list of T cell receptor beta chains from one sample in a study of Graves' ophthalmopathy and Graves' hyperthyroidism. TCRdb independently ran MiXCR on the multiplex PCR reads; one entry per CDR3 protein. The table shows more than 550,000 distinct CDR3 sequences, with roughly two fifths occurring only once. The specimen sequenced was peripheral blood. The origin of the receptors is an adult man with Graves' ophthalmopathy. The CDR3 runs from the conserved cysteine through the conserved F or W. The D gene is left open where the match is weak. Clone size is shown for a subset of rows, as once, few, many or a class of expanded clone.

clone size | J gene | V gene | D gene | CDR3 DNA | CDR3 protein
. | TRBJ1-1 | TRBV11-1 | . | TGTGCCAGCTCACCACCCAGCCTACCTGAAGCTTTCTTT | CASSPPSLPEAFF
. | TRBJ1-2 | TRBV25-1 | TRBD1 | TGTGCCAGCAGTGCACAGGGGGCATTCTATGGCTACACCTTC | CASSAQGAFYGYTF
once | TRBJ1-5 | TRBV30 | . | TGTGCCTGGAGTGTAGGCAGGGGAGGGGGTCAGTCCCAGCATTTT | CAWSVGRGGGQSQHF
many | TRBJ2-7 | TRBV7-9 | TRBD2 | TGTGCCACGGGTGTAGCGGGGGTCACCTACGAGCAGTACTTC | CATGVAGVTYEQYF
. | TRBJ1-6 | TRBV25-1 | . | TGTGCCAGCAGTGAGCATGCAGGGAGAGGGCCCCTCCACTTT | CASSEHAGRGPLHF
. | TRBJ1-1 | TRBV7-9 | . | TGTGCCGGCAGCTTAATGGCTATCATGAACACTGAGGCTTTCTTT | CAGSLMAIMNTEAFF
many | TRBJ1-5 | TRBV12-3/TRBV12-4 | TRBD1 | TGTGCCAGCAGTCCCGGACAGGGTATTCAGCCCCAGCATTTT | CASSPGQGIQPQHF
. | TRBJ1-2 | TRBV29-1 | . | TGCAGCGTCACAGGCGGCGGGACAAATCTATGGCGCTACACCTTC | CSVTGGGTNLWRYTF
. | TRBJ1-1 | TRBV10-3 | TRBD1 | TGTGCCATCAGTGATGGGACAGCTGAAGCTTTCTTT | CAISDGTAEAFF
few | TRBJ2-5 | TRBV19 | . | TGTGCCAGTAGTACCAACGGAGAGGAGACCCAGTACTTC | CASSTNGEETQYF
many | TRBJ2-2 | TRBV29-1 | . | TGCAGCGTTGGACTAGCGAACACCGGGGAGCTGTTTTTT | CSVGLANTGELFF
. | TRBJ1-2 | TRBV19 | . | TGTGCCAGTAGAGTGGACACCAGTAACTATGGCTACACCTTC | CASRVDTSNYGYTF
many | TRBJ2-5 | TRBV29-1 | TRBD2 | TGCAGCGCTACCGAGACTAGCGGGGTGGAGACCCAGTACTTC | CSATETSGVETQYF
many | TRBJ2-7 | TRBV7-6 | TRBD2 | TGTGCCAGCAGCTTGGGTGCGGGGGACTCCTACGAGCAGTACTTC | CASSLGAGDSYEQYF
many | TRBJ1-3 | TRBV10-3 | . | TGTGCCACCCTAGACGGCACCTCTGGAAACACCATATATTTT | CATLDGTSGNTIYF
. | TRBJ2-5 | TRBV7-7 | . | TGTGCCGTCCGGGACCCACGTGGTTTCGAAGAGACCCAGTACTTC | CAVRDPRGFEETQYF
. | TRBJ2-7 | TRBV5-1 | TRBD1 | TGCGCCAGCAGCCGGGACAGTAACGAGCAGTACTTC | CASSRDSNEQYF
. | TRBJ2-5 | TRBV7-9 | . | TGTGCCAGCAGCTTAGCAGGGGCGGAAGAGACCCAGTACTTC | CASSLAGAEETQYF
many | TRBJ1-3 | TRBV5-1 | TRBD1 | TGCGCCAGCAGCCCCGGGACAGCGTATGGAAACACCATATATTTT | CASSPGTAYGNTIYF
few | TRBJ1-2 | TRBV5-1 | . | TGCGCCAGCAGCTGGGCAATATCGGACTGTGGCTACACCTTC | CASSWAISDCGYTF
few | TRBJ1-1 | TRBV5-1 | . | TGCGCCAGCAGCCCCAGTGTTGGGAGCACTGAAGCTTTCTTT | CASSPSVGSTEAFF
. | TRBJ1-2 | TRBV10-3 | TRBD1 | TGTGCCATCAGGGAGGACAGGTCCTATGGCTACACCTTC | CAIREDRSYGYTF
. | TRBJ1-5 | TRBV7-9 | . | TGTGCCGGCAGCCAAGATCCGGGGGGCAGGTATGGTCAGCCCCAGCATTTT | CAGSQDPGGRYGQPQHF
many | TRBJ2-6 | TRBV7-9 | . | TGTGCCAGCACCCCTTGGGACTCTGGGGCCAACGTCCTGACTTTC | CASTPWDSGANVLTF
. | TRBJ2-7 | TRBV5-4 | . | TGTGCCTGGAGTGAACAGGGATGGGGCTACGAGCAGTACTTC | CAWSEQGWGYEQYF
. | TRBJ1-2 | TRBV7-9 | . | TGTGCCAGCAGAGAGTATGGACAGTCGTACTACACCTTC | CASREYGQSYYTF
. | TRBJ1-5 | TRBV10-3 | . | TGTGCCATCAGTGAGAGTCAGCCCCAGCATTTT | CAISESQPQHF
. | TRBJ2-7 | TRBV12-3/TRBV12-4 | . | TGTGCCAGCAGTCAGACCCTAAGGGCTCATGGCTACGAGCGGTACTTC | CASSQTLRAHGYERYF
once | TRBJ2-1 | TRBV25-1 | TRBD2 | TGTGCCAGCAGGTTAGCGGGGAGTTTCTACAATGAGCAGTTCTTC | CASRLAGSFYNEQFF
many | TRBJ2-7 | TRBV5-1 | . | TGCGCCAGCAGCTTGGACGGAGTTTACGAGCAGTACTTC | CASSLDGVYEQYF
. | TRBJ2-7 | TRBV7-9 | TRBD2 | TGTGCCAGCAGAACGGGACTAGCGGGCCCGCGAACCTACGAGCAGTACTTC | CASRTGLAGPRTYEQYF
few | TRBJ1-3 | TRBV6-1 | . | TGTGCCAGCAGTTACTTAGGGTCAGGAGATGGAAACACCATATATTTT | CASSYLGSGDGNTIYF
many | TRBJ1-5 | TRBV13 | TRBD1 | TGTGCCAGCAGCTTAGGGACAGGGGACGGGCAGCCCCAGCATTTT | CASSLGTGDGQPQHF
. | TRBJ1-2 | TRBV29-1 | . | TGCAGCTCACCGGGACGGAGGGATGGCTACACCTTC | CSSPGRRDGYTF
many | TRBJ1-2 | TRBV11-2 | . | TGTGCCAGCAGCTTAGGAGGGATTGATGGCTACACCTTC | CASSLGGIDGYTF
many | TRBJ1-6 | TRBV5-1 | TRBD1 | TGCGCCAGCAGCAAAGACGGACAGGGGGATAATTCACCCCTCCACTTT | CASSKDGQGDNSPLHF
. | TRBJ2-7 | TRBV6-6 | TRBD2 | TGTGCCAGCAGTTACGCTAGCGGGAGCGAGCAGTACTTC | CASSYASGSEQYF
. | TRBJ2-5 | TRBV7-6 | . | TGTGCCAGCAGCCCCAGGGGTAGAGACCCTCCCAATCAGCCCCAGTACTTC | CASSPRGRDPPNQPQYF
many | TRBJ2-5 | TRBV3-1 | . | TGTGCCAGCAGCCCGCGAGACATAGATGAACCCCAGTACTTC | CASSPRDIDEPQYF
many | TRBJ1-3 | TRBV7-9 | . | TGTGCCAGCAGCTTAGAGGCCGGCTCTGGAAACACCATATATTTT | CASSLEAGSGNTIYF
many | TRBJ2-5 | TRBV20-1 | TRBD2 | TGCAGTGCCACCGGGACTAGCGGCCAAGAGACCCAGTACTTC | CSATGTSGQETQYF
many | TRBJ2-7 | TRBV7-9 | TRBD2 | TGTGCCAGCAGCGCTGTGAGCGGGGGGGCCTCCTACGAGCAGTACTTC | CASSAVSGGASYEQYF
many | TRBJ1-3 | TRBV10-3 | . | TGTGCCATCAGTTTTCAAACCGGGGCCGAAAACACCATATATTTT | CAISFQTGAENTIYF
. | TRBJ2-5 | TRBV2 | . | TGTGCCAGCAGTGACAGCCTTCAGCCCCAGTACTTC | CASSDSLQPQYF
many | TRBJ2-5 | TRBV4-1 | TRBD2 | TGCGCCAGCAGCCAAGTTGGAGGGAGGGCCGCAGAGACCCAGTACTTC | CASSQVGGRAAETQYF
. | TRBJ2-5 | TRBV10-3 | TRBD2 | TGTGCCATCAGCGAGGGGAGGGCCGGGGAGACCCAGTACTTC | CAISEGRAGETQYF
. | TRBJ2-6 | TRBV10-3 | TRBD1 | TGTGCCATCAGTGACTTCGGACAGGGGGCTGCTGGGGCCAACGTCCTGACTTTC | CAISDFGQGAAGANVLTF
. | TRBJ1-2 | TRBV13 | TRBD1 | TGTGCCAGCAGCCAAATCGGTAGGGGGCGAGGCTACACCTTC | CASSQIGRGRGYTF
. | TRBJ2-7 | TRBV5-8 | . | . | CASSFYICSARVTGHGFEQYF
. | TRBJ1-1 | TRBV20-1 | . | TGCAGTGCTAGAGATGGGGGGGTGGGGACTGAAGCTTTCTTT | CSARDGGVGTEAFF
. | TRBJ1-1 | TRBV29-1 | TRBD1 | TGCAGCGTAAGGCAGGGGGGCACAACTGAAGCTTTCTTT | CSVRQGGTTEAFF
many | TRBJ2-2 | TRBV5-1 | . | TGCGCCAGCAGCTTGCGTCCGGGAGAGATCGGGGAGCTGTTTTTT | CASSLRPGEIGELFF
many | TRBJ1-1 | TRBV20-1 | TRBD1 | TGCAGTGCTAGAGATCCGGGACAGCCGAACACTGAAGCTTTCTTT | CSARDPGQPNTEAFF
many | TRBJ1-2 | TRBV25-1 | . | TGTGCCAGCAGTGCCAGGACAGCGGCTGGCTACACCTTC | CASSARTAAGYTF
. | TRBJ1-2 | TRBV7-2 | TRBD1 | TGTGCCAGCAGCTTAGTAAGGGACAGCTATGGCTACACCTTC | CASSLVRDSYGYTF